The 5 T cell receptor beta chains presented below share a single source sample, sequenced in a study of shared clonotypes between healthy human individuals. The data were produced by immunoSEQ multiplex PCR, yet TCRdb's version contains in-frame clones alone and is incomplete. Of 2 million to 2.5 million clones listed, 85% to 95% are singletons. Specimen: naive CD4+ T cells from PBMCs. Regarding subset: CD45RA+ positively selected. The receptors shown here come from a man between 18 and 29 years old in good health. Some clones in this sample may be carry-over from other donors' samples.

The chain couples TRBV6-6 to TRBJ1-2, with D hard to call. This CDR3 is 14 amino acids long. V was cut by 2 bases and J by 4 bases, with 11 bases left in between. Germline CDR1 MNHNY, CDR2 SVGAGI (reference sequence). The CDR3 is CASSYDSMGYGYTF. For the CDR3, the DNA is TGTGCCAGCAGTTACGACTCTATGGGCTATGGCTACACCTTC.

The chain couples TRBV28 to TRBJ2-3; perhaps TRBD2 as D (6 bases). This CDR3 contains 13 residues. Germline-derived CDR1 and CDR2 are MDHEN and SYDVKM. V lost 8 bases to trimming and J lost 5 bases, with 14 bases between them. This CDR3 reads CASLIVGGDTQYF. CDR3 bases: TGTGCCAGCCTTATTGTGGGGGGAGATACGCAGTATTTT. Supplemented by reference TRBV28 and TRBJ2-3, the full variable domain reads DVKVTQSSRYLVKRTGEKVFLECVQDMDHENMFWYRQDPGLGLRLIYFSYDVKMKEKGDIPEGYSVSREKKERFSLILESASTNQTSMYLCASLIVGGDTQYFGPGTRLTVL.

A remark on this clone: The sample has other DNA sequences that encode this CDR3 too. This chain connects TRBV5-1 to TRBJ1-1; a possible D gene is TRBD1 (6 bases). The CDR3 runs 13 residues. CDR1 is SGHRS and CDR2 is YFSETQ in the germline V gene. Between the trimmed V and J ends, which lost 1 base and 4 bases, there was a span of 8 bases. The CDR3 bases are TGCGCCAGCAGCTTGCAGGGGTTCACTGAAGCTTTCTTT. This encodes CASSLQGFTEAFF.

As concerns this clone: Other DNA sequences of this sample code for an identical CDR3. The chain couples TRBV14 to TRBJ2-7, with TRBD2 matching 13 bases. Germline CDR1 reads SGHDN; CDR2 reads FVKESK. Germline trimming cut 4 bases from V and 2 bases from J; bases unmatched to any gene: 2. The CDR3 is made up of 15 amino acids. CDR3 bases: TGTGCCAGCAGCCGAGGGACTAGCGGGACCTACGAGCAGTACTTC. It specifies CASSRGTSGTYEQYF.

The DNA for the CDR3 is TGTGCCAGTAGTATACTACAGGTTTATAGCAATCAGCCCCAGCATTTT. It specifies CASSILQVYSNQPQHF. The chain uses TRBV19 and TRBJ1-5; D is possibly TRBD1 (5 bases). This CDR3 region has 16 residues. Germline CDR1 is LNHDA and CDR2 is SQIVND (reference sequence). V was trimmed by 2 bases and J by 0 bases, leaving 11 bases between them.